This T cell receptor (beta chain) was sequenced during a study of early stage breast cancer tumors. Study-wide context: Samples were sequenced at about 10-fold average coverage. Study-level results: Enriched TCRB sequences shared across patients were mostly commonly generated sequences. Unsorted bulk genomic DNA sequencing lacked pairing and functional marker data.

On this clone: The antigen is not known.

Tissue for this sample was collected about 1.8-4.5 cm from the breast tumor. Germline-derived CDR1 and CDR2 are WNHNN and SYGVQD (reference sequence). The CDR3 totals 14 residues. Trimming shortened V by 6 bases and J by 5 bases, and 14 bases separated the two germline ends. Libraries were prepared by immunoSEQ multiplex PCR; TCRdb keeps only in-frame clonotypes and omits some of them. Of over 11,000 clones listed, around three quarters were seen once; the top ten hold roughly 7.2%. The chain has TRBV10-1 and TRBJ2-1; tentative D call: TRBD2 (6 bases). This receptor was identified in a person aged 45 to 59 with breast cancer. Material: normal breast tissue next to the tumor. The CDR3 here is CASSGGGTDNEQFF. CDR3 DNA: TGCGCCAGCAGCGGTGGCGGGACCGACAATGAGCAGTTCTTC.